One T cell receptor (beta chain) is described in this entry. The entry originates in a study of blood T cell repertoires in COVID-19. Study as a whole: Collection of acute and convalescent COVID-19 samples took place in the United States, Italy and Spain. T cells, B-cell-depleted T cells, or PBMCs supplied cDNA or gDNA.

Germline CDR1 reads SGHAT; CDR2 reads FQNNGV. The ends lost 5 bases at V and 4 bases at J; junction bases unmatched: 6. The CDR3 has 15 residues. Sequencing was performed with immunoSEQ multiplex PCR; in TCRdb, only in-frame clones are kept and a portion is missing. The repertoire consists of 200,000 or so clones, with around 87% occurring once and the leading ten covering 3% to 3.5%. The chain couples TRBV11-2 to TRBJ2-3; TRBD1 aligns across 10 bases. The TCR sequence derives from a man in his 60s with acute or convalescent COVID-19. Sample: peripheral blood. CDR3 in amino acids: CASSRQGAQADTQYF. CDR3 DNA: TGTGCCAGCAGCCGACAGGGGGCGCAGGCAGATACGCAGTATTTT.